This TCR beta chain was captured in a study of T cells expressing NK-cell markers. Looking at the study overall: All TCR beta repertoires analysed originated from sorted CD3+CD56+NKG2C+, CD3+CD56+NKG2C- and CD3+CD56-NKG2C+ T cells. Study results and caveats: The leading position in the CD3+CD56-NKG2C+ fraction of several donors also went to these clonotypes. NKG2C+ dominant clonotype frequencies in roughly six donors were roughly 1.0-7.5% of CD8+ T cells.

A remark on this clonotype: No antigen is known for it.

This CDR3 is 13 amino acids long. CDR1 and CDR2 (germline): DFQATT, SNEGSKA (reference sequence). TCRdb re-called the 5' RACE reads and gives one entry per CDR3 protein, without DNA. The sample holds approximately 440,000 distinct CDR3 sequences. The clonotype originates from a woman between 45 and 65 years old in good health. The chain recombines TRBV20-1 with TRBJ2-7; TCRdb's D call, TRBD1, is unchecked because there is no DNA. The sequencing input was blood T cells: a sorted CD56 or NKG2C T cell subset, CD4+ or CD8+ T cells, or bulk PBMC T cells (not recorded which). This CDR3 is CSARDYRTGEQYF.